This T cell receptor beta chain is from a study of cytomegalovirus exposure and HLA in healthy donors. The germline V gene has CDR1 SQVTM and CDR2 ANQGSEA. Trimming stripped 3 bases from V and 3 bases from J, with 14 bases between. The CDR3 spans 15 residues. PCR involved 60 Vbeta and 13 Jbeta primers. The data were produced by immunoSEQ multiplex PCR, yet TCRdb's version contains in-frame clones alone and is incomplete. The data hold 70,000 or so clones, with about 61% observed a single time. At sampling all donors were nominally healthy, likely with unrecorded immune exposures. The rearrangement links TRBV29-1 to TRBJ2-2, with D possibly matching TRBD1 (5 bases). The receptor's source is a woman in her 50s in good health and CMV-seronegative. The sequenced sample consisted of PBMCs. As DNA, the CDR3 is TGCAGCGTTGAGATTTCAGGGATGTACACCGGGGAGCTGTTTTTT. It is translated as CSVEISGMYTGELFF.